This TCR beta chain originates from a study of early T cells in non-severe SARS-CoV-2 infection (dated by TCRdb to the early 2020s). Regarding the research as a whole: Because TCR sequencing relied on bulk RNA taken from unsorted whole blood, pairing of alpha and beta chains was not possible. Study-level results and caveats: VDJdb matching was skewed toward anti-spike CD8 responses, so virus-specific expansions were likely underestimated and private and CD4 specificities were missed.

A case-control design nested within a healthcare worker cohort in London, UK, was used, with weekly nasopharyngeal swab PCR tests and blood sampling performed. Healthcare workers were recruited between 23 and 31 March 2020, during the week of the UK lockdown, and were followed weekly for up to about 15 weeks. Inclusive of the bounding cysteine and phenylalanine, the CDR3 is 13 residues long. Here the CDR3 DNA is all that survives: 39 bases in frame from base 1. Cut back by 3 bases and 4 bases, the V and J ends lie 9 bases apart. Taken from the germline V gene, the CDR1 and CDR2 loops are SNHLY and FYNNEI. Preparation of the library involved 5' RACE. Sequencing instrument: NextSeq 500. The TCR library protocol attached unique molecular identifiers to individual cDNA molecules to correct for sequencing error and PCR bias. Sequencing covered both TCR alpha and beta chains, and within each sample the abundances of alpha and beta sequences were tightly co-correlated. Regarding the original processing steps: V gene, J gene and CDR3 annotation of TCR sequences was performed with Decombinator V4. Expanded TCRs were defined as changing significantly between any two time points under a Poisson model with p below 0.0001. TCR abundances were normalised to the total number of TCRs sequenced per sample and expressed as counts per million. MAIT TCRs were defined by TRAV1-2 paired with TRAJ12, TRAJ20 or TRAJ33, and iNKT TCRs by TRAV10 paired with TRAJ18. VDJdb, accessed 1 November 2021, was searched for CMV, EBV and SARS-CoV-2 annotated TCRs, with TCRs annotated for multiple antigens excluded. TCRdb trimmed the raw reads at Q25, called clones with MiXCR and kept productive beta chains. Rows are unified per CDR3 protein, each entry keeping the most common DNA and genes. V and J calls and clone size were set by TCRdb, not the authors. The sample includes some 33,000 distinct CDR3 sequences, with approximately 5% observed a single time. Together, the top ten hold under 25% of the sample.

As for this clonotype: Its specific antigen is unknown. Per-nucleotide qualities are absent, and no much larger clonotype sits a single base away.

Input material: whole blood. This sequence was found in an adult who was a healthcare worker with PCR-confirmed SARS-CoV-2 infection or an uninfected control (not recorded which). Rearrangement joined TRBV2 to TRBJ1-2; no D gene is confidently identified. The DNA sequence follows: TGTGCCAGCAGTGAGGGCAGTAGCTATGGCTACACCTTC. Its protein reads: CASSEGSSYGYTF.